Presented here are 7 T cell receptor beta chains from one specimen sequenced in a study of cytomegalovirus exposure and HLA in healthy donors. Primers included in the PCR were 60 Vbeta and 13 Jbeta primers. Here immunoSEQ multiplex PCR was the method, and the copy in TCRdb shows in-frame clones only, minus some. The repertoire consists of roughly 43,000 clones, with roughly 60% occurring once and the leading ten covering 8% to 9.5%. Sequenced input: PBMCs. The receptors originated from a human donor in good health.

The chain recombines TRBV18 with TRBJ1-1; D may be TRBD1 (5 bases). Germline assignment: CDR1 KGHSH and CDR2 LQKENI. V dropped 5 bases and J dropped 3 bases, with 19 bases sitting between them. The CDR3 is made up of 16 amino acids. Here the CDR3 reads CASSTTTAGLDTEAFF. The CDR3 DNA reads TGTGCCAGCTCAACAACCACTGCAGGGCTGGACACTGAAGCTTTCTTT.

There are a few counts of this clone. The chain recombines TRBV18 with TRBJ1-2, with D possibly being TRBD1 (6 bases). Per the germline V gene, CDR1 is KGHSH and CDR2 is LQKENI. V was trimmed by 6 bases and J by 6 bases, leaving 14 bases between them. The CDR3 has 13 residues. For the CDR3, the DNA is TGTGCCAGCTCTCGGGGGGCGGAGGATGGCTACACCTTC. As protein: CASSRGAEDGYTF.

The V gene is TRBV10-1, the J gene TRBJ2-7; a possible D gene is TRBD1 (5 bases). The germline V gene has CDR1 WNHNN and CDR2 SYGVQD (reference sequence). V shed 6 bases and J shed 1 base, with 7 bases lying between them. This CDR3 spans 12 amino acids. DNA for the CDR3: TGCGCCAGCAGCGACAGTTCCTACGAGCAGTACTTC. It is translated as CASSDSSYEQYF.

The V call is TRBV6-5, the J call TRBJ1-1; 7 bases are a match to TRBD1. CDR1 is MNHEY and CDR2 is SVGAGI in the germline V gene. The CDR3 is 13 amino acids. The V segment lost 6 bases and the J segment 5 bases; nucleotides outside the gene matches: 6. CDR3 coding DNA: TGTGCCAGCAGCGACAGGGTCCGGACTGAAGCTTTCTTT. It codes for CASSDRVRTEAFF.

The sample holds a few counts of this clone. The rearrangement joins TRBV28 to TRBJ2-7, with TRBD1 matching over 9 bases. Germline CDR1 MDHEN, CDR2 SYDVKM. Trimming took 8 bases from V and 4 from J; bases not matched to a gene: 3. This CDR3 has 12 residues. The DNA of the CDR3 is TGTGCCAGCGGGGACAGGGTTTACGAGCAGTACTTC. Residues: CASGDRVYEQYF.

The chain links TRBV10-3 to TRBJ2-3; the match to TRBD1 covers 9 bases. CDR3 size: 14 residues. Losses at the gene ends were 4 bases for V and 10 bases for J; bases not matched to a gene: 9. Germline values: CDR1 ENHRY, CDR2 SYGVKD. CDR3 DNA: TGTGCCATCAGTGTAGGGACAGGGTATGTTGCGCAGTATTTT. This sequence encodes CAISVGTGYVAQYF.

In the case of this clone: At one end the junction does not follow the germline gene, possibly because of a read error. The rearrangement uses TRBV9 and TRBJ2-2; 15 nucleotides align to TRBD2. Germline values: CDR1 SGDLS, CDR2 YYNGEE. This CDR3 spans 17 amino acids. The CDR3 bases are TGTGCCAGCAGCGTGGGACTAGCGGGGGGCAACAGCGGGGAGCTGTTTTTT. Translated: CASSVGLAGGNSGELFF.